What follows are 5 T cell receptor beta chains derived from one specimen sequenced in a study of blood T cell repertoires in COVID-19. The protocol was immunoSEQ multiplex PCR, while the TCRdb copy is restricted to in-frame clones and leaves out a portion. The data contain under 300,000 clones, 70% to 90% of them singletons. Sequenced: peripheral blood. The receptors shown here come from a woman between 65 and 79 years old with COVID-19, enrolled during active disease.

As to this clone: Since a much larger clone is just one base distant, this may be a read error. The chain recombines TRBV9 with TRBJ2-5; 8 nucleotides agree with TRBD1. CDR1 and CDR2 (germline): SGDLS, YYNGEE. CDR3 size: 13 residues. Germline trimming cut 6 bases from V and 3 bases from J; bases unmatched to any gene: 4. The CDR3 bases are TGTGCCAGCACCCTGACAGGGGAAGAGACCCAGTACTTC. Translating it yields CASTLTGEETQYF.

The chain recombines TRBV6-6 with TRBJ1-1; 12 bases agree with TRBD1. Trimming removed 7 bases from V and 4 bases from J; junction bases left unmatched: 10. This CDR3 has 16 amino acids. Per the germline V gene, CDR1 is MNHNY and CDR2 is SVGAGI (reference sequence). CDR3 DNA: TGTGCCAGCAACCCGGCGTGGGGACAGGGGGCCACTGAAGCTTTCTTT. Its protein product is CASNPAWGQGATEAFF.

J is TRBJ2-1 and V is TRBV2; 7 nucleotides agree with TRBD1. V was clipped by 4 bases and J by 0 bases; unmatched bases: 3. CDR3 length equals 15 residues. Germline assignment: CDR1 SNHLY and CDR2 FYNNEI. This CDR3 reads CASSVDRISYNEQFF. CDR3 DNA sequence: TGTGCCAGCAGTGTGGACAGGATCTCCTACAATGAGCAGTTCTTC.

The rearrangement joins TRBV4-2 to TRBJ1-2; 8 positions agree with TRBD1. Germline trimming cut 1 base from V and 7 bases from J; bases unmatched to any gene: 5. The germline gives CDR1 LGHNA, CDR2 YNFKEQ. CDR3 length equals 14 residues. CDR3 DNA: TGTGCCAGCAGCCAAGGTACAGGGGGTAGTGGCTACACCTTC. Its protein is CASSQGTGGSGYTF.

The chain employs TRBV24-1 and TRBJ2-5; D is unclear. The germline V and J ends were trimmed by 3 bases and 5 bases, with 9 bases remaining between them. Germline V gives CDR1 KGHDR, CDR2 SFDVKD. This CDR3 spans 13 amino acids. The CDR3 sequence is CATSDHQRETQYF. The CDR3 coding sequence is TGTGCCACCAGTGATCATCAACGGGAGACCCAGTACTTC.